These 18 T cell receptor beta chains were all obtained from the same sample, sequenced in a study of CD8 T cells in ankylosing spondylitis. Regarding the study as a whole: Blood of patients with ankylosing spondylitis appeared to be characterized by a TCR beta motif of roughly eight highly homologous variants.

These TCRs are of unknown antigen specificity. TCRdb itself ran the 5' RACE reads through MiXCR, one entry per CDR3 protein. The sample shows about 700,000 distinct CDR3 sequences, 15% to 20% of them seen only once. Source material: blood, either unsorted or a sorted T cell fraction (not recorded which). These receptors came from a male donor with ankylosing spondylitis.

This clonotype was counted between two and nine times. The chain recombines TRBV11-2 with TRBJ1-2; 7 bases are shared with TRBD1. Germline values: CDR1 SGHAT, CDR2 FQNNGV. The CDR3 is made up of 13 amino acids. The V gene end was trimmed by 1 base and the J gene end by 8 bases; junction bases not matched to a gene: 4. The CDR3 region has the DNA TGTGCCAGCAGCTTAGCCGGGACAGAAGGCTACACCTTC. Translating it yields CASSLAGTEGYTF.

The chain's CDR3 is CASSSPRQGKEETQYF. The CDR3 coding sequence is TGTGCCAGCAGTTCCCCCAGACAGGGAAAGGAAGAGACCCAGTACTTC. The V call is TRBV27, the J call TRBJ2-5; TRBD1 aligns across 7 bases. Trimming took 4 bases from V and 3 from J; bases not matched to a gene: 11. Germline CDR1 MNHEY, CDR2 SMNVEV (reference sequence). This CDR3 has 16 amino acids.

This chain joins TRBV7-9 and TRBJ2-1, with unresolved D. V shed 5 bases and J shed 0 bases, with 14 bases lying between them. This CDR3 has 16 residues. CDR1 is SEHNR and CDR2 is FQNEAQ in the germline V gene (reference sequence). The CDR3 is CASSLVEASSYNEQFF. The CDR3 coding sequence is TGTGCCAGCAGCCTAGTCGAGGCGAGCTCCTACAATGAGCAGTTCTTC. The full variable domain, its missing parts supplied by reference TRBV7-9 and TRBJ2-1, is DTGVSQNPRHKITKRGQNVTFRCDPISEHNRLYWYRQTLGQGPEFLTYFQNEAQLEKSRLLSDRFSAERPKGSFSTLEIQRTEQGDSAMYLCASSLVEASSYNEQFFGPGTRLTVL.

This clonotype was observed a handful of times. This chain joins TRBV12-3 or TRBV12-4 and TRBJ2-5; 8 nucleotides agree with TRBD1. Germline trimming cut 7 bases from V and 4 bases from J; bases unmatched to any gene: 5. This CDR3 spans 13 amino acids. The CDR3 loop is CASNRRGRETQYF. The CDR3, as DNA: TGTGCCAGCAACCGCAGGGGGCGAGAGACCCAGTACTTC.

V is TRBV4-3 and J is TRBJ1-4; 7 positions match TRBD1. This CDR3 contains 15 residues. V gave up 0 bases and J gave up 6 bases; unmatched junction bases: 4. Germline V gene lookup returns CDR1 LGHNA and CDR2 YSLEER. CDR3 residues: CASSQDRGGHEKLFF. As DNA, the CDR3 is TGCGCCAGCAGCCAAGATCGAGGGGGCCATGAAAAACTGTTTTTT.

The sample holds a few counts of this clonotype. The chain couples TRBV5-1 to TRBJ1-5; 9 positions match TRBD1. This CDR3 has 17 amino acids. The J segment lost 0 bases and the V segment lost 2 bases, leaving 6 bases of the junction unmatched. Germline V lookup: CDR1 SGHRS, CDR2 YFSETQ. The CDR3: CASSFDRGWDSNQPQHF. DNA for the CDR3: TGCGCCAGCAGCTTCGACAGGGGGTGGGATAGCAATCAGCCCCAGCATTTT.

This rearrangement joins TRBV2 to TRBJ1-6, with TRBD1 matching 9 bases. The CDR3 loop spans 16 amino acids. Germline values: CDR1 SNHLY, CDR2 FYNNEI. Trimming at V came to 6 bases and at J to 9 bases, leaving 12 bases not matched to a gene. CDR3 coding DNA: TGTGCCAGCAGGCTCAACCTGGACAGGGGCGGTTCACCCCTCCACTTT. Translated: CASRLNLDRGGSPLHF.

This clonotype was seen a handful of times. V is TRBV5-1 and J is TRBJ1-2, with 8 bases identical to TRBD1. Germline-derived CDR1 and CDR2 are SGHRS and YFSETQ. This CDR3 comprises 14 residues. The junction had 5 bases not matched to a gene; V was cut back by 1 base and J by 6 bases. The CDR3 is CASSLTDRADGYTF. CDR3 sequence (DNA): TGCGCCAGCAGCTTGACGGACAGGGCGGATGGCTACACCTTC.

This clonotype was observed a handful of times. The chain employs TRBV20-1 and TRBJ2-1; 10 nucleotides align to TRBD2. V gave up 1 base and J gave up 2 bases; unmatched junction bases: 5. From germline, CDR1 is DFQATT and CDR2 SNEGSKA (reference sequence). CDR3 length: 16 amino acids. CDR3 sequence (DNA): TGCAGTGCTAGAGTTAGAAGCGGGAGGGCCTACAATGAGCAGTTCTTC. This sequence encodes CSARVRSGRAYNEQFF.

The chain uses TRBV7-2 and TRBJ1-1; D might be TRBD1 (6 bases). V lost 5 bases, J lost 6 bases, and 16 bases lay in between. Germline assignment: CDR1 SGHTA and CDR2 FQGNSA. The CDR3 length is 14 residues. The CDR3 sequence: CASSAHGGVAEAFF. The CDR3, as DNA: TGTGCCAGCAGCGCCCACGGGGGCGTTGCTGAAGCTTTCTTT.

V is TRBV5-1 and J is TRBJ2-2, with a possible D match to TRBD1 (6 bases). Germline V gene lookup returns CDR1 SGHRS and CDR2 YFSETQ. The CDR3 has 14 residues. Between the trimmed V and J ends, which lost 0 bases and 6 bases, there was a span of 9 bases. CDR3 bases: TGCGCCAGCAGCTTGGGGGGGCCCCCCGGGGAGCTGTTTTTT. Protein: CASSLGGPPGELFF.

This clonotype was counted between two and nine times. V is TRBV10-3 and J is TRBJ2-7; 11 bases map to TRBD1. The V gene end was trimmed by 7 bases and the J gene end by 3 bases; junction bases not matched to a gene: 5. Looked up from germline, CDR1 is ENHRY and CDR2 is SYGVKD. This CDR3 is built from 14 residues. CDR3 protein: CAIKTGTGGYEQYF. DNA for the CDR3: TGTGCCATCAAAACCGGGACAGGGGGCTACGAGCAGTACTTC.

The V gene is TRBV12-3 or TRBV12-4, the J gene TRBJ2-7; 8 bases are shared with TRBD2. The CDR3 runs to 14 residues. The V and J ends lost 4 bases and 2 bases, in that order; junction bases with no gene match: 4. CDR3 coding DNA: TGTGCCAGCAGTTCCGGGACTAGGCCCTACGAGCAGTACTTC. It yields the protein CASSSGTRPYEQYF.

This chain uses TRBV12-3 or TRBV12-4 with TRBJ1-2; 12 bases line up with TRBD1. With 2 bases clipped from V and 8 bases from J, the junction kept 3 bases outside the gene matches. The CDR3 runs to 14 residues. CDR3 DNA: TGTGCCAGCAGTTTAAGGGACAGGGGGCAGGGCTACACCTTC. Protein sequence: CASSLRDRGQGYTF.

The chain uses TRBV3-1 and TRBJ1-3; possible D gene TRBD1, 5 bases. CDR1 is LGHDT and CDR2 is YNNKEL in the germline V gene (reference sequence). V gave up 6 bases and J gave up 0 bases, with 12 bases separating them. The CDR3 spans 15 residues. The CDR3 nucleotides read TGTGCCAGCAGACCTAGACAGAACTCTGGAAACACCATATATTTT. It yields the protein CASRPRQNSGNTIYF.

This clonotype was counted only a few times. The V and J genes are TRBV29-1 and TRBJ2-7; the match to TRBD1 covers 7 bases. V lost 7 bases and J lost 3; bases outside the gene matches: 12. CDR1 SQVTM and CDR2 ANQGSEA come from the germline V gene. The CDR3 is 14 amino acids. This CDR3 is CSALVGQSGYEQYF. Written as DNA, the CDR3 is TGCAGCGCTCTGGTGGGACAGTCGGGCTACGAGCAGTACTTC.

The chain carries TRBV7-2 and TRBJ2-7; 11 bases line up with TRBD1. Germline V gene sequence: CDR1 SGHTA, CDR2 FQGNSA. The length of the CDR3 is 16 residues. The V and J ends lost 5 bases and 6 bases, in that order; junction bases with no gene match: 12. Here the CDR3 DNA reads TGTGCCAGCAGCCCAAGGGTTTGGACAGGGGGCGGCGAGCAGTACTTC. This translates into CASSPRVWTGGGEQYF.

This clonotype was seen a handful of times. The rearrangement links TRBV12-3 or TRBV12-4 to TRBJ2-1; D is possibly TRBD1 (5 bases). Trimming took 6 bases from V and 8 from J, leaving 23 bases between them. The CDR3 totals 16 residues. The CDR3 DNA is TGTGCCAGCAGCCTAGGGGTTCTCGCCCCCTCGGATGAGCAGTTCTTC. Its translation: CASSLGVLAPSDEQFF.